These 29 T cell receptor beta chains originate from one sample sequenced in a study of CD8 T cells in ankylosing spondylitis. MiXCR, applied by TCRdb to the 5' RACE reads, yields one record per CDR3 protein. The sample includes about 92,000 distinct CDR3 sequences, 8.8% of them seen just once. Input material: blood, either unsorted or a sorted T cell fraction (not recorded which). The receptors stem from a male donor with ankylosing spondylitis or in good health (not recorded which).

In its sample, this clonotype was seen many times. The rearrangement uses TRBV4-2 and TRBJ2-7; no firm D call. Germline CDR1 is LGHNA and CDR2 is YNFKEQ. Trimming left V 4 bases short and J 7 bases short, with 14 bases between. The CDR3 is 13 amino acids. The CDR3, as DNA: TGTGCCAGCAGCCTACCACCGGATAGAGAGCAGTACTTC. Translated, it gives CASSLPPDREQYF.

This clonotype was counted ten times or more. The chain couples TRBV6-5 to TRBJ2-1; 7 bases align to TRBD2. Per the germline V gene, CDR1 is MNHEY and CDR2 is SVGAGI. Trimming cost V 7 bases and J 7 bases; bases outside gene matches: 4. The CDR3 consists of 12 residues. The CDR3 nucleotides are TGTGCCAGCACCTCCGGGGGGAATGAGCAGTTCTTC. Its protein is CASTSGGNEQFF.

This clonotype was observed at least ten times. The chain has TRBV12-3 or TRBV12-4 and TRBJ2-3; no firm D call. Trimming left V 9 bases short and J 3 bases short, with 16 bases between. The CDR3 consists of 14 residues. The CDR3 protein is CASKPTIQTDTQYF. CDR3 bases: TGTGCCAGTAAACCTACTATTCAGACAGATACGCAGTATTTT.

This clonotype was counted many times. The rearrangement joins TRBV20-1 to TRBJ2-5, with TRBD2 matching 10 bases. Germline V CDR1 and CDR2: DFQATT, SNEGSKA (reference sequence). The CDR3 is made up of 13 amino acids. V shed 5 bases, J shed 5 bases, and the junction held 5 bases outside the gene matches. The CDR3, as DNA: TGCAGTGCTGGACTAGCGGATTGGGAGACCCAGTACTTC. It codes for CSAGLADWETQYF.

In this sample, this clonotype turned up a few times. This rearrangement joins TRBV6-1 to TRBJ1-2; TRBD1 aligns across 11 bases. Trimming took 4 bases from V and 8 from J; bases not matched to a gene: 6. The CDR3 covers 14 residues. Per germline, CDR1 MNHNS and CDR2 SASEGT. CDR3 residues: CASSGTGTGGGYTF. For the CDR3, the DNA is TGTGCCAGCAGTGGAACCGGGACAGGGGGAGGCTACACCTTC.

This clonotype was recorded at least ten times. This rearrangement joins TRBV5-1 to TRBJ1-5, with D unclear. The CDR3 runs to 13 residues. Germline CDR1 reads SGHRS; CDR2 reads YFSETQ. The ends were cut back, 3 bases at V and 0 bases at J, with 4 bases in the middle. The CDR3 sequence is CASSSDSNQPQHF. The CDR3 bases are TGCGCCAGCAGCTCCGATAGCAATCAGCCCCAGCATTTT. Full variable domain (missing parts from reference TRBV5-1 and TRBJ1-5): KAGVTQTPRYLIKTRGQQVTLSCSPISGHRSVSWYQQTPGQGLQFLFEYFSETQRNKGNFPGRFSGRQFSNSRSEMNVSTLELGDSALYLCASSSDSNQPQHFGDGTRLSIL.

This clonotype was seen repeatedly, ten times or more. The chain uses TRBV5-1 and TRBJ2-1; 8 bases align to TRBD2. The trim removed 4 bases at V and 7 bases at J, leaving 16 bases unmatched. The germline gives CDR1 SGHRS, CDR2 YFSETQ. The CDR3 consists of 17 residues. The CDR3 bases are TGCGCCAGCAGCGGCAGGTCTTTTGGCCTAGCGGGTAATGAGCAGTTCTTC. Translated, it gives CASSGRSFGLAGNEQFF.

In this sample, this clonotype turned up many times. The V and J genes are TRBV28 and TRBJ2-2; D gene unclear. V lost 3 bases and J 6 bases, leaving 8 bases between the germline ends. The CDR3 has 13 amino acids. CDR1 and CDR2 from the germline V gene are MDHEN and SYDVKM. CDR3 in DNA: TGTGCCAGCAGTTTCCGTTCCGCCGGGGAGCTGTTTTTT. This sequence encodes CASSFRSAGELFF.

This chain links TRBV11-3 with TRBJ2-3, with TRBD2 matching over 7 bases. This CDR3 region has 14 residues. In germline, CDR1 is SGHNT, CDR2 YENEEA. V gave up 5 bases and J gave up 3 bases; unmatched junction bases: 5. The CDR3 region is CASSLGRGTDTQYF. Written as DNA, the CDR3 is TGTGCCAGCAGCCTAGGGCGGGGGACAGATACGCAGTATTTT.

This clonotype was seen ten or more times. This rearrangement joins TRBV20-1 to TRBJ1-2, with TRBD1 as a possible D gene (5 bases). This CDR3 comprises 14 residues. The ends were cut back, 5 bases at V and 4 bases at J, with 17 bases in the middle. Germline loops: CDR1 DFQATT, CDR2 SNEGSKA (reference sequence). In DNA form, the CDR3 reads TGCAGTGCTCAGGCTCCGGGACGGAGCTATGGCTACACCTTC. As protein: CSAQAPGRSYGYTF.

This clonotype has a count of ten or more. The chain recombines TRBV12-3 or TRBV12-4 with TRBJ2-2; TRBD1 or TRBD2 may be the D gene (5 bases each). CDR3 length: 13 amino acids. V was pared by 8 bases and J by 3 bases, with 10 bases between. The CDR3, as DNA: TGTGCCAGCCGGGGCGGATACACCGGGGAGCTGTTTTTT. Translated, it gives CASRGGYTGELFF.

Concerning this clonotype itself: This may be a read error: a much more frequent sequence differs by one nucleotide. The CDR3 loop reads CASSQQDHREQIF. CDR3 sequence (DNA): TGCGCCAGCAGCCAACAAGACCACCGGGAGCAGATCTTC. The V and J genes are TRBV4-1 and TRBJ2-1; the D gene is possibly TRBD2 (6 bases). Germline V gives CDR1 MGHRA, CDR2 YSYEKL. CDR3 length: 13 amino acids.

This clonotype was seen ten or more times. This chain links TRBV5-1 with TRBJ1-4, with TRBD1 matching over 9 bases. V shed 4 bases and J 5 bases; nucleotides not matched to a gene: 3. CDR3 length: 14 residues. The germline V gene encodes CDR1 SGHRS and CDR2 YFSETQ. CDR3 amino acids: CASSTGTGNEKLFF. The CDR3 DNA reads TGCGCCAGCAGCACCGGGACAGGGAATGAAAAACTGTTTTTT.

This clonotype was seen repeatedly, ten times or more. V gene TRBV5-1 combines with J gene TRBJ2-7; D gene uncertain. The V gene lost 4 bases and the J gene lost 6 bases, with 14 bases spanning the gap. The length of the CDR3 is 13 residues. Germline V CDR1 and CDR2: SGHRS, YFSETQ. CDR3 bases: TGCGCCAGCAGCAAAGCGATAGGGCGCGAGCAGTACTTC. The encoded protein is CASSKAIGREQYF.

This clonotype was seen ten or more times. The J gene is TRBJ1-2, the V gene TRBV2; D possibly corresponds to TRBD1 (5 bases). The CDR3 loop spans 13 amino acids. The germline V gene encodes CDR1 SNHLY and CDR2 FYNNEI. V shed 8 bases and J shed 1 base, with 11 bases lying between them. CDR3 protein: CASVDNLNYGYTF. In nucleotides, the CDR3 is TGTGCCAGCGTGGACAATCTTAACTATGGCTACACCTTC.

This chain uses TRBV20-1 with TRBJ1-5; D is unresolved. Germline V gene lookup returns CDR1 DFQATT and CDR2 SNEGSKA (reference sequence). The CDR3 totals 15 residues. V lost 2 bases to trimming and J lost 3 bases, with 14 bases between them. The CDR3 nucleotides are TGCAGTGCTAGAAGGGTAGGGTCTAACAATCAGCCCCAGCATTTT. This codes for CSARRVGSNNQPQHF.

This clonotype was seen only a few times. J is TRBJ2-2 and V is TRBV5-1; weak D call: TRBD1 (5 bases). CDR3 length: 13 residues. The germline V gene encodes CDR1 SGHRS and CDR2 YFSETQ. The germline V and J ends were trimmed by 2 bases and 6 bases, with 8 bases remaining between them. The DNA for the CDR3 is TGCGCCAGCAGCTTTGGGGCAGCCGGGGAGCTGTTTTTT. This sequence encodes CASSFGAAGELFF.

A remark on this clonotype: Germline and junction disagree at one end, which may indicate a read error. V is TRBV3-1 and J is TRBJ1-4; D possibly corresponds to TRBD1 (6 bases). Germline V CDR1 and CDR2: LGHDT, YNNKEL (reference sequence). The CDR3 totals 17 residues. CDR3 sequence (DNA): TGTACCAGCTGCCCCCTCCTCCAGGGGCCGGAAAATGAAAAACTGTTTTTT. Residues: CTSCPLLQGPENEKLFF.

This clonotype was picked up many times. The CDR3: CASSIYGAQETQYF. Written as DNA, the CDR3 is TGCGCCAGCAGCATCTACGGGGCCCAAGAGACCCAGTACTTC. The chain uses TRBV5-1 and TRBJ2-5; TRBD1 or TRBD2 may be the D gene (5 bases each). Trimming left V 4 bases short and J 1 base short, with 11 bases between. Germline CDR1 SGHRS, CDR2 YFSETQ. There are 14 residues in the CDR3.

This clonotype occurred many times. This chain connects TRBV7-6 to TRBJ2-7; TRBD2 aligns across 12 bases. In germline, CDR1 is SGHVS, CDR2 FNYEAQ. V lost 5 bases and J lost 0; bases outside the gene matches: 2. This CDR3 region has 15 residues. CDR3 in DNA: TGTGCCAGCAGCCCGACTAGCGGGGGCTCCTACGAGCAGTACTTC. Residues: CASSPTSGGSYEQYF.

This clonotype came up a few times. The rearrangement joins TRBV9 to TRBJ2-1; D might be TRBD1 (5 bases). The CDR3 has 12 amino acids. V was clipped by 3 bases and J by 7 bases, with 8 bases between them. Germline V lookup: CDR1 SGDLS, CDR2 YYNGEE. In DNA form, the CDR3 reads TGTGCCAGCAGCGCCCAGGGAAATGAGCAGTTCTTC. Its translation: CASSAQGNEQFF.

The rearrangement uses TRBV28 and TRBJ2-1; 11 nucleotides line up with TRBD2. The CDR3 loop spans 14 amino acids. From germline, CDR1 is MDHEN and CDR2 SYDVKM. The V segment lost 11 bases and the J segment 8 bases; nucleotides outside the gene matches: 11. Here the CDR3 reads CAAYFSGGAHEQFF. For the CDR3, the DNA is TGTGCCGCCTATTTTAGCGGGGGGGCTCATGAGCAGTTCTTC. Full variable domain (outside the CDR3, taken from reference TRBV28 and TRBJ2-1): DVKVTQSSRYLVKRTGEKVFLECVQDMDHENMFWYRQDPGLGLRLIYFSYDVKMKEKGDIPEGYSVSREKKERFSLILESASTNQTSMYLCAAYFSGGAHEQFFGPGTRLTVL.

This clonotype was seen at least ten times. This sequence joins TRBV4-2 and TRBJ1-1; D unclear. Looked up from germline, CDR1 is LGHNA and CDR2 is YNFKEQ. V shed 1 base and J shed 5 bases, with 14 bases lying between them. The CDR3 is 15 residues long. The DNA for the CDR3 is TGTGCCAGCAGCCAAGGGCCAGTGCCGGGGACTGAAGCTTTCTTT. Its translation: CASSQGPVPGTEAFF.

This clonotype was seen ten or more times. The gene calls are TRBV6-6 and TRBJ2-3, with D perhaps matching TRBD2 (5 bases). The CDR3 has 17 residues. The V gene lost 0 bases and the J gene lost 0 bases, with 13 bases spanning the gap. CDR1 and CDR2 from the germline V gene are MNHNY and SVGAGI (reference sequence). DNA of the CDR3: TGTGCCAGCAGTTACTCAGGGAGAAAGACTAGCACAGATACGCAGTATTTT. Protein sequence: CASSYSGRKTSTDTQYF.

In this sample, this clonotype turned up many times. This chain joins TRBV7-2 and TRBJ2-5; D uncertain. Germline V gene data show CDR1 as SGHTA and CDR2 as FQGNSA. Between the trimmed V and J ends, which lost 1 base and 5 bases, there was a span of 11 bases. The CDR3 is 14 amino acids. The CDR3 sequence is CASSLGSVAETQYF. The CDR3 DNA is TGTGCCAGCAGCTTAGGATCTGTAGCCGAGACCCAGTACTTC.

The chain links TRBV4-2 to TRBJ2-3; either TRBD1 or TRBD2 may fit D (6 bases each). Germline V gene data show CDR1 as LGHNA and CDR2 as YNFKEQ. V was cut by 1 base and J by 4 bases, with 15 bases left in between. The CDR3 consists of 16 residues. CDR3 sequence (DNA): TGTGCCAGCAGCCAAGTCGCCGGGGGCGCGTCAGATACGCAGTATTTT. Protein product: CASSQVAGGASDTQYF.

On this clonotype itself: A much larger clone sits a single nucleotide away, making a read error possible. The V and J genes are TRBV2 and TRBJ2-3; D may be TRBD2 (6 bases). Germline CDR1 is SNHLY and CDR2 is FYNNEI. The CDR3 is made up of 16 amino acids. This CDR3 reads CAISGSTGAQTDTQYF. The CDR3 DNA follows: TGTGCCATCAGTGGGTCGACGGGAGCTCAGACAGATACGCAGTATTTT.

V and J are TRBV27 and TRBJ2-7; the D is unclear. Germline V gene sequence: CDR1 MNHEY, CDR2 SMNVEV (reference sequence). CDR3 length equals 13 residues. Trimming pared 5 bases from V and 5 bases from J, leaving 13 bases between. The CDR3 spells CASSRFGLDEQYF. CDR3 DNA: TGTGCCAGCAGTCGCTTCGGGTTGGACGAGCAGTACTTC.

The gene calls are TRBV27 and TRBJ2-7; no clear D gene. The V end was cut by 8 bases, the J end by 0 bases, with 11 bases between. Germline values: CDR1 MNHEY, CDR2 SMNVEV (reference sequence). The CDR3 has 13 residues. The CDR3 here is CASGRLVSYEQYF. In DNA, the CDR3 is TGTGCCAGCGGAAGGTTAGTCTCCTACGAGCAGTACTTC.